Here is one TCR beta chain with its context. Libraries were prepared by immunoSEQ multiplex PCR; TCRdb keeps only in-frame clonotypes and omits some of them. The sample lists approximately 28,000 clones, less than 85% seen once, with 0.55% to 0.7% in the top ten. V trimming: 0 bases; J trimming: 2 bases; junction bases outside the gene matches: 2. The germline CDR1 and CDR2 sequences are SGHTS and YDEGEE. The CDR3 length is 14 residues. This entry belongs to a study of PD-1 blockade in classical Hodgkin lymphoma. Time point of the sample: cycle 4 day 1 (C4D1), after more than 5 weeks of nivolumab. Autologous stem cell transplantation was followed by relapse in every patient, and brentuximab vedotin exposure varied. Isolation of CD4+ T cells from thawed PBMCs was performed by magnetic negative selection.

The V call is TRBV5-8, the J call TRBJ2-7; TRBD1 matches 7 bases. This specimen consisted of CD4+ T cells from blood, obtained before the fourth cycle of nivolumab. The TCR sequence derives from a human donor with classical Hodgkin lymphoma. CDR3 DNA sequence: TGTGCCAGCAGCTTGGGACAGGGACCCTACGAGCAGTACTTC. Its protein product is CASSLGQGPYEQYF.